These 13 T cell receptor beta chains originate from one sample sequenced in a study of blood T cell repertoires in COVID-19 (dated by TCRdb to 2020 to 2021). The library was obtained by the immunoSEQ multiplex PCR assay. TCRdb provides this immuneACCESS table in a form limited to in-frame rearrangements. Some clones are lacking; in checked studies, under half of them reflect an unresolved V gene, and why the rest are absent is not known. The sample includes some 250,000 clones, with just over 90% observed a single time. The ten largest clones add up to about 2.5% of the sample. Sequencing was done on a sample of PBMCs or T cells enriched from blood (not recorded which). The receptors here all came from a woman aged 35 to 49 with acute COVID-19.

The chain recombines TRBV24-1 with TRBJ2-5; 7 bases map to TRBD2. CDR1 and CDR2 from the germline V gene are KGHDR and SFDVKD. J was trimmed by 9 bases and V by 3 bases; bases with no gene match: 6. The CDR3 spans 13 residues. CDR3 sequence (DNA): TGTGCCACCAGTGATGGGCAACGGGAGGCCCAGTACTTC. Protein product: CATSDGQREAQYF.

The chain uses TRBV6-1 and TRBJ1-2, with 7 nucleotides matching TRBD1. With 0 bases clipped from V and 4 bases from J, the junction kept 8 bases outside the gene matches. Germline assignment: CDR1 MNHNS and CDR2 SASEGT. The CDR3 spans 16 residues. CDR3 protein: CASSEALGGAGYGYTF. The CDR3 DNA sequence: TGTGCCAGCAGTGAAGCCCTAGGGGGCGCTGGCTATGGCTACACCTTC.

V and J are TRBV7-2 and TRBJ2-4; TRBD2 agrees at 10 bases. Germline CDR1 and CDR2: SGHTA and FQGNSA. CDR3 size: 18 residues. Unmatched junction bases numbered 9, after V lost 1 base and J lost 3 bases. The CDR3 reads CASSLVLAGTGDKNIQYF. The DNA of the CDR3 is TGTGCCAGCAGCTTAGTACTAGCGGGGACGGGAGACAAAAACATTCAGTACTTC.

This clone was observed a single time. V is TRBV19 and J is TRBJ1-1, with 9 positions matching TRBD1. Germline-derived CDR1 and CDR2 are LNHDA and SQIVND (reference sequence). CDR3 length equals 17 residues. V dropped 7 bases and J dropped 1; count of bases not matched to a gene: 13. The CDR3 DNA is TGTGCCAGTAAAAACCCCGGGACAGGGTCGGGGAACACTGAAGCTTTCTTT. It codes for CASKNPGTGSGNTEAFF.

The chain employs TRBV11-1 and TRBJ2-2; perhaps TRBD1 as D (5 bases). V was clipped by 0 bases and J by 1 base, with 6 bases between them. The germline V gene encodes CDR1 SGHAT and CDR2 FQDESV (reference sequence). CDR3 size: 15 residues. CDR3 sequence (DNA): TGTGCCAGCAGCTTAGCCAGGGTGAACACCGGGGAGCTGTTTTTT. The encoded protein is CASSLARVNTGELFF.

The chain has TRBV5-1 and TRBJ1-2; 8 bases align to TRBD1. Trimming removed 4 bases from V and 7 bases from J; junction bases left unmatched: 6. In germline, CDR1 is SGHRS, CDR2 YFSETQ. CDR3 size: 13 residues. The CDR3 sequence is CASSMDRDRGYTF. CDR3 bases: TGCGCCAGCAGCATGGACAGGGATCGTGGCTACACCTTC.

The rearrangement links TRBV7-9 to TRBJ2-7; TRBD2 matches at 12 bases. V was pared by 8 bases and J by 0 bases, with 11 bases of the junction left unmatched. The CDR3 extends over 17 amino acids. CDR1 and CDR2 from the germline V gene are SEHNR and FQNEAQ (reference sequence). The CDR3 region is CASLRWTSGASSYEQYF. In DNA form, the CDR3 reads TGTGCCAGCTTGAGGTGGACTAGCGGGGCAAGCTCCTACGAGCAGTACTTC. Variable domain in full (rest from reference TRBV7-9 and TRBJ2-7): DTGVSQNPRHKITKRGQNVTFRCDPISEHNRLYWYRQTLGQGPEFLTYFQNEAQLEKSRLLSDRFSAERPKGSFSTLEIQRTEQGDSAMYLCASLRWTSGASSYEQYFGPGTRLTVT.

The rearrangement links TRBV24-1 to TRBJ2-1, with 11 bases identical to TRBD2. Trimming cost V 5 bases and J 0 bases; bases outside gene matches: 17. From germline, CDR1 is KGHDR and CDR2 SFDVKD. This CDR3 is 21 amino acids long. DNA of the CDR3: TGTGCCACCAGTGTTGGACCGACTAGCGGGGAATTCATAAGCTCCTACAATGAGCAGTTCTTC. Residues: CATSVGPTSGEFISSYNEQFF.

The V call is TRBV4-1, the J call TRBJ2-7; 8 nucleotides align to TRBD1. The length of the CDR3 is 15 residues. Germline CDR1 is MGHRA and CDR2 is YSYEKL. V gave up 2 bases and J gave up 3 bases; unmatched junction bases: 6. The CDR3 DNA reads TGCGCCAGCAGCCAACAGGGGGCAGGGGTCTACGAGCAGTACTTC. Amino acids: CASSQQGAGVYEQYF.

With respect to this clone: Other DNA sequences in the same sample also yield this CDR3. V is TRBV18 and J is TRBJ2-5, with TRBD1 as a possible D gene (5 bases). CDR3 length equals 14 residues. Germline V gene lookup returns CDR1 KGHSH and CDR2 LQKENI. V lost 3 bases to trimming and J lost 1 base, with 9 bases between them. The CDR3 reads CASSPRELQETQYF. The DNA of the CDR3 is TGTGCCAGCTCACCCAGGGAACTCCAAGAGACCCAGTACTTC.

V is TRBV7-9 and J is TRBJ1-1; a weak D match, TRBD1 (5 bases). This CDR3 spans 15 amino acids. V was trimmed by 5 bases and J by 3 bases, leaving 16 bases between them. Germline V gene lookup returns CDR1 SEHNR and CDR2 FQNEAQ (reference sequence). CDR3 amino acids: CASSPGGLGYTEAFF. The CDR3 DNA is TGTGCCAGCAGCCCGGGGGGGTTGGGGTACACTGAAGCTTTCTTT. Together with reference TRBV7-9 and TRBJ1-1, the CDR3 gives the full variable domain: DTGVSQNPRHKITKRGQNVTFRCDPISEHNRLYWYRQTLGQGPEFLTYFQNEAQLEKSRLLSDRFSAERPKGSFSTLEIQRTEQGDSAMYLCASSPGGLGYTEAFFGQGTRLTVV.

This clone appeared a single time. This sequence joins TRBV9 and TRBJ2-1; 12 bases agree with TRBD2. J lost 2 bases, V lost 1 base, and 7 bases had no gene match. Germline CDR1 and CDR2: SGDLS and YYNGEE. The CDR3 has 18 residues. The CDR3 sequence is CASSVRRLAGAPYNEQFF. CDR3 in DNA: TGTGCCAGCAGCGTACGCCGACTAGCGGGAGCCCCCTACAATGAGCAGTTCTTC.

This clone was seen only a few times. This chain links TRBV5-1 with TRBJ2-1, with 9 positions matching TRBD2. Losses at the gene ends were 3 bases for V and 5 bases for J; bases not matched to a gene: 12. From germline, CDR1 is SGHRS and CDR2 YFSETQ. The CDR3 is 17 amino acids. CDR3 protein: CASSWTAGGPMNNEQFF. DNA for the CDR3: TGCGCCAGCAGCTGGACGGCGGGAGGGCCTATGAACAATGAGCAGTTCTTC.